A single sample gave rise to the 23 T cell receptor beta chains below, sequenced in a study of Graves' ophthalmopathy and Graves' hyperthyroidism. From RNA, the CDR3 regions of TCR beta chains were amplified and sequenced. After a first-round RT-PCR with HTBI primers, a second-round multiplex PCR was run. TCRdb redid the calling of the multiplex PCR reads with MiXCR, one entry per CDR3 protein. The sample consists of a few hundred thousand distinct CDR3 sequences, around a fifth of them appearing once. Sequenced material: peripheral blood. These receptor sequences come from a woman between 45 and 65 years old with Graves' ophthalmopathy.

This clonotype was found many times. J is TRBJ1-2 and V is TRBV6-1; TRBD1 might be the D (6 bases). Germline V gene data show CDR1 as MNHNS and CDR2 as SASEGT. V was pared by 3 bases and J by 8 bases, with 16 bases between. The CDR3 length is 14 residues. CDR3 region: CASSDGKGVGGYTF. CDR3 in DNA: TGTGCCAGCAGTGATGGGAAGGGGGTGGGCGGCTACACCTTC.

The gene calls are TRBV12-3 or TRBV12-4 and TRBJ2-5; D not certain. The CDR3 contains 11 residues. V gave up 8 bases and J gave up 5 bases, with 9 bases separating them. The CDR3 loop reads CASAFRETQYF. The CDR3 coding sequence is TGTGCCAGCGCATTTCGGGAGACCCAGTACTTC.

This clonotype was counted ten times or more. The chain carries TRBV7-2 and TRBJ1-2, with D unresolved. The CDR3 totals 15 residues. V was shortened by 1 base and J by 4 bases, with 13 bases between the two germline ends. Germline lookup yields CDR1 SGHTA and CDR2 FQGNSA. Written as DNA, the CDR3 is TGTGCCAGCAGCTTAGGGCCCGAAAAGGTCTATGGCTACACCTTC. As protein: CASSLGPEKVYGYTF.

This sequence joins TRBV5-1 and TRBJ1-2; 8 bases match TRBD1. Germline CDR1 is SGHRS and CDR2 is YFSETQ. This CDR3 contains 14 residues. Trimming cost V 4 bases and J 4 bases; bases outside gene matches: 6. The CDR3 sequence: CASSPGQGSYGYTF. CDR3 coding DNA: TGCGCCAGCAGCCCCGGACAGGGTAGCTATGGCTACACCTTC.

This clonotype was counted at least ten times. The chain has TRBV27 and TRBJ2-7; possibly TRBD1 for D (6 bases). CDR1 and CDR2 (germline): MNHEY, SMNVEV (reference sequence). Trimming removed 6 bases at V and 3 bases at J, with 15 bases between. This CDR3 region has 14 residues. For the CDR3, the DNA is TGTGCCAGCAGGCAGGGGCGGCAAATCTACGAGCAGTACTTC. Protein: CASRQGRQIYEQYF.

The chain carries TRBV6-2 or TRBV6-3 and TRBJ1-2, with D unclear. Germline CDR1 is MNHEY and CDR2 is SVGEGT. Between the trimmed V and J ends, which lost 0 bases and 6 bases, there was a span of 8 bases. The CDR3 has 13 amino acids. CDR3 nucleotides: TGTGCCAGCAGTTACTCGAATGGGGATGGCTACACCTTC. Its translation: CASSYSNGDGYTF.

This clonotype came up many times. CDR3 sequence reads: CSRLCGREYSYEQYF. CDR3 in DNA: TGCAGCCGCCTATGTGGGCGGGAGTATTCCTACGAGCAGTACTTC. The rearrangement uses TRBV29-1 and TRBJ2-7; 7 bases agree with TRBD2. Germline V gives CDR1 SQVTM, CDR2 ANQGSEA. The J segment lost 1 base and the V segment lost 8 bases, leaving 14 bases of the junction unmatched. The CDR3 length is 15 residues.

The table lists this clonotype with a few counts. The chain joins TRBV14 to TRBJ2-5; the match to TRBD1 covers 9 bases. The CDR3 is 17 residues long. The germline CDR1 and CDR2 sequences are SGHDN and FVKESK. The trim removed 3 bases at V and 1 base at J, leaving 9 bases unmatched. CDR3 coding DNA: TGTGCCAGCAGCCATTCGTGGACAGGGGACCTCCAAGAGACCCAGTACTTC. Translating it yields CASSHSWTGDLQETQYF.

The sample holds one count of this clonotype. The chain couples TRBV12-3 or TRBV12-4 to TRBJ2-5; 8 bases map to TRBD1. This CDR3 has 14 residues. Trimming cost V 4 bases and J 5 bases; bases outside gene matches: 6. The CDR3 spells CASSSRTGWETQYF. DNA of the CDR3: TGTGCCAGCAGTTCCCGGACAGGGTGGGAGACCCAGTACTTC.

There are a few counts of this clonotype. The chain recombines TRBV5-4 with TRBJ2-7; 12 nucleotides agree with TRBD2. CDR1 SGHNT and CDR2 YYREEE come from the germline V gene (reference sequence). The CDR3 is 15 residues long. Trimming at V came to 4 bases and at J to 3 bases, leaving 5 bases not matched to a gene. The CDR3 loop is CASSTGTSGRYEQYF. CDR3 DNA sequence: TGTGCCAGCAGCACCGGGACTAGCGGGCGCTACGAGCAGTACTTC. Full variable domain (missing parts from reference TRBV5-4 and TRBJ2-7): ETGVTQSPTHLIKTRGQQVTLRCSSQSGHNTVSWYQQALGQGPQFIFQYYREEENGRGNFPPRFSGLQFPNYSSELNVNALELDDSALYLCASSTGTSGRYEQYFGPGTRLTVT.

At least ten counts were recorded for this clonotype. The rearrangement joins TRBV12-3 or TRBV12-4 to TRBJ1-1, with TRBD1 matching over 10 bases. With 5 bases clipped from V and 0 bases from J, the junction kept 6 bases outside the gene matches. The CDR3 extends over 16 amino acids. The CDR3 is CASSPGGTGVNTEAFF. CDR3 nucleotides: TGTGCCAGCAGTCCAGGGGGGACAGGGGTGAACACTGAAGCTTTCTTT.

This clonotype was seen at least ten times. V and J are TRBV5-6 and TRBJ2-5; D is unresolved. The germline V gene has CDR1 SGHDT and CDR2 YYEEEE. V lost 0 bases and J 7 bases, leaving 16 bases between the germline ends. The CDR3 is 15 residues long. CDR3: CASSLAGRLRRTQYF. The DNA for the CDR3 is TGTGCCAGCAGCTTGGCCGGCAGATTAAGACGGACCCAGTACTTC.

This clonotype was recorded at least ten times. This rearrangement joins TRBV12-3 or TRBV12-4 to TRBJ2-4; 7 positions match TRBD2. There are 14 residues in the CDR3. Unmatched junction bases numbered 6, after V lost 4 bases and J lost 6 bases. The CDR3 DNA reads as TGTGCCAGCAGTTCCCCCGGGGGGATAAACATTCAGTACTTC. As protein: CASSSPGGINIQYF.

This clonotype was detected many times. The genes are TRBV20-1 and TRBJ2-7; weak D call: TRBD2 (5 bases). With 3 bases removed from V and 3 bases from J, the gap between germline ends came to 18 bases. The CDR3 has 15 residues. Germline-derived CDR1 and CDR2 are DFQATT and SNEGSKA (reference sequence). The CDR3 DNA reads TGCAGTGCTAGGCTCCCCCACGGCCGGGGCTACGAGCAGTACTTC. Its translation: CSARLPHGRGYEQYF.

This clonotype showed up many times. This rearrangement joins TRBV6-1 to TRBJ2-7, with D perhaps matching TRBD2 (5 bases). In germline, CDR1 is MNHNS, CDR2 SASEGT. The ends were cut back, 4 bases at V and 1 base at J, with 8 bases in the middle. The length of the CDR3 is 13 residues. This CDR3 reads CASSATRSYEQYF. The CDR3, as DNA: TGTGCCAGCAGTGCCACTAGATCCTACGAGCAGTACTTC.

The V call is TRBV12-3 or TRBV12-4, the J call TRBJ1-2; D unresolved. The CDR3 covers 14 residues. Trimming left V 2 bases short and J 4 bases short, with 11 bases between. The CDR3 DNA reads as TGTGCCAGCAGTTTACAAGGGTCGGGCTATGGCTACACCTTC. It codes for CASSLQGSGYGYTF.

This clonotype was detected ten times or more. This sequence joins TRBV7-8 and TRBJ2-2; TRBD2 matches at 7 bases. The length of the CDR3 is 14 residues. Germline loops: CDR1 SGHVS, CDR2 FQNEAQ. Unmatched junction bases numbered 5, after V lost 8 bases and J lost 2 bases. The CDR3 loop is CASRAGINTGELFF. The CDR3 DNA reads TGTGCCAGCCGAGCGGGAATCAACACCGGGGAGCTGTTTTTT.

This clonotype was counted many times. J is TRBJ2-5 and V is TRBV25-1; TRBD2 matches 8 bases. The CDR3 is made up of 18 amino acids. V lost 2 bases and J lost 5; bases outside the gene matches: 16. Germline V lookup: CDR1 MGHDK, CDR2 SYGVNS. DNA of the CDR3: TGTGCCAGCAGTGAAGTTTTTGTACGGGGGGGTCCGGCGGAGACCCAGTACTTC. Translation gives CASSEVFVRGGPAETQYF.

CDR3 nucleotide sequence: TGTGCCAGTACCCCCGACAGGTGGGGTAGCAATCAGCCCCAGCATTTT. Its protein product is CASTPDRWGSNQPQHF. The chain is built from TRBV27 and TRBJ1-5; TRBD1 might be the D (6 bases). Germline loops: CDR1 MNHEY, CDR2 SMNVEV (reference sequence). There are 16 residues in the CDR3. The ends were cut back, 9 bases at V and 0 bases at J, with 18 bases in the middle.

The table lists this clonotype with a few counts. The chain employs TRBV19 and TRBJ2-6; D gene ambiguous. The V end was cut by 1 base, the J end by 7 bases, with 8 bases between. CDR1 is LNHDA, CDR2 SQIVND, per germline (reference sequence). This CDR3 comprises 14 residues. The CDR3 sequence is CASSIGWGANVLTF. The CDR3 DNA is TGTGCCAGTAGTATAGGGTGGGGTGCCAACGTCCTGACTTTC.

At least ten counts were recorded for this clonotype. The chain carries TRBV6-1 and TRBJ2-2, with 7 bases identical to TRBD1. Looked up from germline, CDR1 is MNHNS and CDR2 is SASEGT. V trimming: 4 bases; J trimming: 1 base; junction bases outside the gene matches: 3. The CDR3 sequence is 15 residues long. CDR3 in amino acids: CASSGQGGNTGELFF. The CDR3, as DNA: TGTGCCAGCAGTGGACAGGGTGGGAACACCGGGGAGCTGTTTTTT.

This clonotype was picked up many times. CDR3 DNA: TGCAGTGCTAGAGATCGGGCTAGCGGACGCTTGCAAGAGACCCAGTACTTC. It yields the protein CSARDRASGRLQETQYF. The chain joins TRBV20-1 to TRBJ2-5; TRBD2 agrees at 7 bases. The CDR3 consists of 17 residues. V lost 0 bases to trimming and J lost 2 bases; unmatched junction nucleotides: 12. The germline gives CDR1 DFQATT, CDR2 SNEGSKA (reference sequence).

This clonotype came up many times. The V gene is TRBV20-1, the J gene TRBJ2-6, with D unclear. The V and J ends lost 2 bases and 3 bases respectively, with 11 bases between them. The germline V gene encodes CDR1 DFQATT and CDR2 SNEGSKA (reference sequence). This CDR3 spans 15 amino acids. The CDR3 DNA is TGCAGTGCTAGACTTTTGGGGTATGGGGCCAACGTCCTGACTTTC. Encoded protein: CSARLLGYGANVLTF.